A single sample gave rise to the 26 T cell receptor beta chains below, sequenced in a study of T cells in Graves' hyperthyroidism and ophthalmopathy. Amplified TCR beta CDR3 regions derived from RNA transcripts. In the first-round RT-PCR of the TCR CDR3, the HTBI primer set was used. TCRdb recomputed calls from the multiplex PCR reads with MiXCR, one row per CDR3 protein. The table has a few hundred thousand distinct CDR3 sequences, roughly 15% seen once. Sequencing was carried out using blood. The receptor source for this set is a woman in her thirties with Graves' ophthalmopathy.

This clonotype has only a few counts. Here the CDR3 reads CSGGTDTNYGYTF. The CDR3 coding sequence is TGCAGCGGCGGGACAGACACTAACTATGGCTACACCTTC. The J gene is TRBJ1-2, the V gene TRBV29-1; 7 positions match TRBD1. CDR3 length: 13 amino acids. J was trimmed by 0 bases and V by 7 bases; bases with no gene match: 5. From germline, CDR1 is SQVTM and CDR2 ANQGSEA. The full variable domain, rest sourced from reference TRBV29-1 and TRBJ1-2, is SAVISQKPSRDICQRGTSLTIQCQVDSQVTMMFWYRQQPGQSLTLIATANQGSEATYESGFVIDKFPISRPNLTFSTLTVSNMSPEDSSIYLCSGGTDTNYGYTFGSGTRLTVV.

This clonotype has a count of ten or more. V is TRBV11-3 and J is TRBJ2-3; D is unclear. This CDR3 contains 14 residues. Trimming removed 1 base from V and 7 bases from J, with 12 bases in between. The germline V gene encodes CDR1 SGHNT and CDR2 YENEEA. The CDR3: CASSLGPSSHTQYF. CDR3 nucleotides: TGTGCCAGCAGCTTAGGGCCTTCGAGTCATACGCAGTATTTT.

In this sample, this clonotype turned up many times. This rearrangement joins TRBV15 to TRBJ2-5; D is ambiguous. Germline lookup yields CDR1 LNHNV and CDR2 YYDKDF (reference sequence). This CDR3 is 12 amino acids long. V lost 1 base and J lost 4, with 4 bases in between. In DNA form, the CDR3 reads TGTGCCACCAGCAGAGGTGGAGAGACCCAGTACTTC. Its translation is CATSRGGETQYF.

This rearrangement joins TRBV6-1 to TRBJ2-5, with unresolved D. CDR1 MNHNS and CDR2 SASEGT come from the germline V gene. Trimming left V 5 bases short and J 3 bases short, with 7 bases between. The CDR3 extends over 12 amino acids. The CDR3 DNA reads TGTGCCAGCAGTAAGAGTAAAGAGACCCAGTACTTC. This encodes CASSKSKETQYF.

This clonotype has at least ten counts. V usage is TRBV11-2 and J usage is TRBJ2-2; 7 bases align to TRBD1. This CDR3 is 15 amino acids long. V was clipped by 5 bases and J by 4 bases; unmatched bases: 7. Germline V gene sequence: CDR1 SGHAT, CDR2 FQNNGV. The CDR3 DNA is TGTGCCAGCAGCGCGCCGGGACAGAGCACCGGGGAGCTGTTTTTT. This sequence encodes CASSAPGQSTGELFF.

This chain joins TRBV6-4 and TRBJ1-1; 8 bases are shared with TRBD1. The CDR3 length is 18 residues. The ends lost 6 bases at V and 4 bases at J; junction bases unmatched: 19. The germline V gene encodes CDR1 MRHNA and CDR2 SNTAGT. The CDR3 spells CASSPTRDRRVWITEAFF. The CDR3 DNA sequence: TGTGCCAGCAGCCCGACCCGGGACAGGAGAGTTTGGATCACTGAAGCTTTCTTT.

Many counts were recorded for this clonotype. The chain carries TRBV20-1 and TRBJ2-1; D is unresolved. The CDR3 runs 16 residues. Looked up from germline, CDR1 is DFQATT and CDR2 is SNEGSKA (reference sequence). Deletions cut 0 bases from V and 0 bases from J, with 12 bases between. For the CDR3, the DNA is TGCAGTGCTAGAGATCCCTGGGTAAGCTCCTACAATGAGCAGTTCTTC. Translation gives CSARDPWVSSYNEQFF.

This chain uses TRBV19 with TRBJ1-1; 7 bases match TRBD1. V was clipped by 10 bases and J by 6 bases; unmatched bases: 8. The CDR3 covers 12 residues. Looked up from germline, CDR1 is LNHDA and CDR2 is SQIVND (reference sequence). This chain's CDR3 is CAIRQGTSEAFF. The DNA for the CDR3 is TGTGCCATCCGACAGGGTACCTCTGAAGCTTTCTTT.

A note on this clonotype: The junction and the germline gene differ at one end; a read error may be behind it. CDR3 DNA: TGTGCTAGCAGCTTAGAGGGGGGGACGGATAGCAATCAGCCCCAGCATTTT. This gives the protein CASSLEGGTDSNQPQHF. V gene TRBV7-7 combines with J gene TRBJ1-5, with D perhaps TRBD1 (6 bases). Germline V gene data show CDR1 as SSHAT and CDR2 as FNYEAQ (reference sequence). There are 17 residues in the CDR3.

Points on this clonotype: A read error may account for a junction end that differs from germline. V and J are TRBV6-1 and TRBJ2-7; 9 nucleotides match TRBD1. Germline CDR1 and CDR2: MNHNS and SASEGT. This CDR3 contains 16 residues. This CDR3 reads CASREGQGRGWWEQYF. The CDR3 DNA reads TGTGCCAGCAGAGAAGGACAGGGGAGGGGCTGGTGGGAGCAGTACTTC.

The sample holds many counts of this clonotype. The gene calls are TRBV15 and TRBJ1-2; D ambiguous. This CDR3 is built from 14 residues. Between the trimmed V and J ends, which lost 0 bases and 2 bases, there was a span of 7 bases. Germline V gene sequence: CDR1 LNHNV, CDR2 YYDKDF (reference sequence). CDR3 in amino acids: CATSRDGVNYGYTF. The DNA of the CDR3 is TGTGCCACCAGCAGAGACGGAGTAAACTATGGCTACACCTTC.

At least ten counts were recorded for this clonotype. Here the CDR3 DNA reads TGTGCCTGGACCCGTCCACCCCGGGGAGGGACGGACTACAATGAGCAGTTCTTC. Protein product: CAWTRPPRGGTDYNEQFF. V is TRBV30 and J is TRBJ2-1; 7 bases fit TRBD2. This CDR3 has 18 amino acids. Germline CDR1 reads GTSNPN; CDR2 reads SVGIG (reference sequence). With 4 bases clipped from V and 3 bases from J, the junction kept 18 bases outside the gene matches.

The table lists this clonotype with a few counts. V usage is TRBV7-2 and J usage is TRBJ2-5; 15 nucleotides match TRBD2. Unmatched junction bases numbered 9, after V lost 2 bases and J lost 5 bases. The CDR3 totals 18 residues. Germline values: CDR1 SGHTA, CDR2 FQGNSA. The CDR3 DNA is TGTGCCAGCAGCTTAACCTGGACTAGCGGGGGGGCACAGGAGACCCAGTACTTC. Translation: CASSLTWTSGGAQETQYF.

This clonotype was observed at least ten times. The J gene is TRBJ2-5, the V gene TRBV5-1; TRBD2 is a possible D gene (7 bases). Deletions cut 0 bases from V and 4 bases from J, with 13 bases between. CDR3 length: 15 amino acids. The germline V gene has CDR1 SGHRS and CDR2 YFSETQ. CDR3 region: CASSLEGGPRETQYF. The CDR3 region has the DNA TGCGCCAGCAGCTTGGAGGGGGGGCCGCGAGAGACCCAGTACTTC.

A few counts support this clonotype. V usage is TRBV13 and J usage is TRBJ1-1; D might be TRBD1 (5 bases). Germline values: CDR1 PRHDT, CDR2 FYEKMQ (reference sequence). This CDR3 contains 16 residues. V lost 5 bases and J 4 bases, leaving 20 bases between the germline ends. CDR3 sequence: CASSPHTTRGVTEAFF. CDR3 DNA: TGTGCCAGCAGCCCGCACACCACCCGGGGGGTCACTGAAGCTTTCTTT.

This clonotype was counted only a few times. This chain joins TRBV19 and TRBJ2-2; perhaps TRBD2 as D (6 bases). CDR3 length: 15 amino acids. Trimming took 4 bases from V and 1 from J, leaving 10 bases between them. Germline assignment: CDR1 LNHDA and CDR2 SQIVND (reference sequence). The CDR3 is CASSNLGGNTGELFF. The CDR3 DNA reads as TGTGCCAGTAGTAACCTGGGGGGGAACACCGGGGAGCTGTTTTTT.

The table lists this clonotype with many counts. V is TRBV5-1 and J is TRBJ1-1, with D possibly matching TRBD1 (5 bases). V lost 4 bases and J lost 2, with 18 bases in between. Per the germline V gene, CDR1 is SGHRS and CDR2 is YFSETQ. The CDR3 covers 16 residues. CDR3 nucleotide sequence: TGCGCCAGCAGCCCCCGGGGGGAGGCCCCTAACACTGAAGCTTTCTTT. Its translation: CASSPRGEAPNTEAFF.

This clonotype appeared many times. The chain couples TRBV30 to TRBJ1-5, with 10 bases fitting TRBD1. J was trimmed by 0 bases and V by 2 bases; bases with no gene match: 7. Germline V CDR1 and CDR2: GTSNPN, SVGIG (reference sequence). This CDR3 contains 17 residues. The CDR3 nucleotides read TGTGCCTGGAGTCCGGGACAGGGGTCACATAGCAATCAGCCCCAGCATTTT. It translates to CAWSPGQGSHSNQPQHF.

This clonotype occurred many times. The CDR3, as DNA: TGTGCCAGCAGCTTAGGGCAGGGGAAAGGCTACACCTTC. Translation gives CASSLGQGKGYTF. The rearrangement uses TRBV7-8 and TRBJ1-2, with a possible D match to TRBD1 (6 bases). V shed 1 base and J shed 8 bases, with 11 bases lying between them. Germline CDR1 and CDR2: SGHVS and FQNEAQ. The CDR3 has 13 amino acids.

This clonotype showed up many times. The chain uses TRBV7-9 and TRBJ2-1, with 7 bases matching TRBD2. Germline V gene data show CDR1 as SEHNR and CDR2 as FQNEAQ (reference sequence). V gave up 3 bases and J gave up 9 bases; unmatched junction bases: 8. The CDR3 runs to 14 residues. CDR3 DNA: TGTGCCAGCAGCTTTAAAGCGGGGTGGGGTGAGCAGTTCTTC. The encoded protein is CASSFKAGWGEQFF. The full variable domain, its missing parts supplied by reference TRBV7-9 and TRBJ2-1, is DTGVSQNPRHKITKRGQNVTFRCDPISEHNRLYWYRQTLGQGPEFLTYFQNEAQLEKSRLLSDRFSAERPKGSFSTLEIQRTEQGDSAMYLCASSFKAGWGEQFFGPGTRLTVL.

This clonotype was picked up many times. The CDR3 nucleotides read TGTGCCAGCCGGAAAGGGGGTTCTGCGAACACCGGGGAGCTGTTTTTT. Amino acid sequence: CASRKGGSANTGELFF. The genes are TRBV12-3 or TRBV12-4 and TRBJ2-2; perhaps TRBD1 as D (6 bases). V dropped 8 bases and J dropped 0 bases, with 16 bases sitting between them. The CDR3 length is 16 residues.

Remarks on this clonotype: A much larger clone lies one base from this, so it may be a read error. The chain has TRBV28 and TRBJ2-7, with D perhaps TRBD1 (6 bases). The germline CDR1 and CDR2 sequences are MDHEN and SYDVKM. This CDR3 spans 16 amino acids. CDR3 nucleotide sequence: TGTGCCAACAGTTTCCCGACCGGACAGTTCTCCTACGAGCAGTACTTC. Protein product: CANSFPTGQFSYEQYF.

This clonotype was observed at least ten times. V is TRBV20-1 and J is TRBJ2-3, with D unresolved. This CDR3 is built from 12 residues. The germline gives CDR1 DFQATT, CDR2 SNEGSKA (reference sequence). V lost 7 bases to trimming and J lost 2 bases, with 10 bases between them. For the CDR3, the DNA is TGCAGTGAGGGTAAATACACAGATACGCAGTATTTT. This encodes CSEGKYTDTQYF.

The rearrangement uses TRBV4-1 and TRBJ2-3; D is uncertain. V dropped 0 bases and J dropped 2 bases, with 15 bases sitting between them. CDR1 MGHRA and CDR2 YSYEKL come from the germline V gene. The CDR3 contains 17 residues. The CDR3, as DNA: TGCGCCAGCAGCCAAGAAATATCTAGGTCCAACACAGATACGCAGTATTTT. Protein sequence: CASSQEISRSNTDTQYF.

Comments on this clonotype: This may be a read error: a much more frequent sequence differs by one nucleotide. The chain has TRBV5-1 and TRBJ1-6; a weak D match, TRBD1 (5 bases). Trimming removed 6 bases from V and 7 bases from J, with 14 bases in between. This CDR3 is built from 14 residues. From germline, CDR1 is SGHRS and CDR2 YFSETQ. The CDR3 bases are TGCGCCAGCAACATGGGACTTCGCAATTCACCCCTCCACTTT. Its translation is CASNMGLRNSPLHF. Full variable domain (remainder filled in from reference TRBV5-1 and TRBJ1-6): KAGVTQTPRYLIKTRGQQVTLSCSPISGHRSVSWYQQTPGQGLQFLFEYFSETQRNKGNFPGRFSGRQFSNSRSEMNVSTLELGDSALYLCASNMGLRNSPLHFGNGTRLTVT.

CDR3: CASSVGDTTPYF. The CDR3 bases are TGTGCCAGCAGCGTAGGGGACACAACACCGTATTTT. The rearrangement uses TRBV9 and TRBJ2-3; D might be TRBD1 (6 bases). V gave up 0 bases and J gave up 14 bases, with 13 bases separating them. Germline V lookup: CDR1 SGDLS, CDR2 YYNGEE. The CDR3 length is 12 residues.